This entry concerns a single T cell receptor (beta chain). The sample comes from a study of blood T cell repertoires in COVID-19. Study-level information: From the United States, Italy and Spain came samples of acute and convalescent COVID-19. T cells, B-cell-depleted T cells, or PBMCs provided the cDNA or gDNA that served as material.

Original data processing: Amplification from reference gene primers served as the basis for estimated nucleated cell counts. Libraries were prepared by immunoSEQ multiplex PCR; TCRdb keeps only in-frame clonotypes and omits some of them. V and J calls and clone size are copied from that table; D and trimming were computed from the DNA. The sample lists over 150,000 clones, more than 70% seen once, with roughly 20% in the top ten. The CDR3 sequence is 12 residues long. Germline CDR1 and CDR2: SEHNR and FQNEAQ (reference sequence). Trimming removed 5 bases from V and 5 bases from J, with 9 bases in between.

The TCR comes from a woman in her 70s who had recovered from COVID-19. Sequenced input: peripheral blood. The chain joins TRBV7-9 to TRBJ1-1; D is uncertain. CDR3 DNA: TGTGCCAGCAGCCAGGTTGCGACTGAAGCTTTCTTT. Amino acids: CASSQVATEAFF.